The present T cell receptor beta chain was sequenced within a study of metastatic and nonmetastatic thyroid tumors (dated by TCRdb to the early 2020s). At the level of the whole study: Repertoires from peripheral blood and from tumor or nodule tissue samples of malignant and benign thyroid patients were compared.

No treatment had been received by any patient before thyroid surgery. Using T-cell receptor beta sequencing, the study looked back at clinical samples from patients collected from about 2011 to 2018. The germline V gene (reference sequence) supplies CDR1 MNHEY and CDR2 SMNVEV. Relative to germline, V is missing 8 bases and J is missing 0 bases, with 6 bases of the junction outside any gene match. There are 15 amino acids in the CDR3, from cysteine to phenylalanine inclusive. Kept here is only the CDR3 DNA, which spans 45 bases and is read in frame from base 1. The library was made by PCR. Sequencing relied on an Illumina HiSeq 4000. High-throughput sequencing was used to profile the CDR3 region of the TCR beta-chain in every patient. Regarding the original processing steps: CDR3 differences across clinicopathological groups were used to build a classifier for discriminating distant-metastatic papillary thyroid cancer patients. The Shannon index was used to measure repertoire diversity, and the Morisita-Horn index was used to measure how similar tumor and blood repertoires were. TCRdb took the public reads, trimmed them with fastp at Q25, ran MiXCR for clone calling and kept in-frame beta chains. The V and J calls and clone size come from TCRdb's table, not from the authors' own analysis. This sample comprises about 39,000 clones, approximately 20% of them detected only once. The ten largest clones take up roughly an eighth of the sample.

The full study reports these points: In both blood and tumor samples, TCR beta diversity was reported to be significantly higher in malignant tumors than in benign nodules.

Compared with the rest of its sample, this clone is medium-sized (0.01 to 0.1%). The clone's antigen remains unknown. No base quality values were provided; no much bigger clone lies one nucleotide off. The source material was tumor tissue. This receptor was obtained from a female donor with papillary thyroid cancer or a benign thyroid nodule (not recorded which). Some clones in this sample may be carry-over from other donors' samples. The chain couples TRBV27 to TRBJ2-2, with 7 junctional bases fitting TRBD1. The CDR3 protein: CASGPGQPNTGELFF. The sequenced DNA is TGTGCCAGCGGTCCGGGACAGCCGAACACCGGGGAGCTGTTTTTT.